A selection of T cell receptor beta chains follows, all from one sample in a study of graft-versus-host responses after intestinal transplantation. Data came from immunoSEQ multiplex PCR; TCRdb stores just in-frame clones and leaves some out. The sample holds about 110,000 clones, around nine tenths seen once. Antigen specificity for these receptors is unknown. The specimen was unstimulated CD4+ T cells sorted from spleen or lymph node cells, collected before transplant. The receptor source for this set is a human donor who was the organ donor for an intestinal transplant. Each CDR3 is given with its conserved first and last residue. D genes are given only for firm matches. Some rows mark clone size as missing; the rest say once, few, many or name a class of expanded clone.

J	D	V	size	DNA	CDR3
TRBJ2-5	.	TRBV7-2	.	TGTGCCAGCAGCTTATGGGAGACCCAGTACTTC	CASSLWETQYF
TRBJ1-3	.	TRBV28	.	TGTGCCAGCAGTCCCTCCGACAGCCTCTCTGGAAACACCATATATTTT	CASSPSDSLSGNTIYF
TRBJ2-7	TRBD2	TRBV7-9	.	TGTGCCAGCAGCTTAGCGGGAGGGCCCTACGAGCAGTACTTC	CASSLAGGPYEQYF
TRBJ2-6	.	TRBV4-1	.	TGCGCCAGCAGCAGGAGGGCCCTACAGGGGCTCCCTGGGGGGGCCAACGTCCTGACTTTC	CASSRRALQGLPGGANVLTF
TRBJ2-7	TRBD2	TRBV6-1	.	TGTGCCAGCACTTTAGCGGGAGCTTTCCACGAGCAGTACTTC	CASTLAGAFHEQYF
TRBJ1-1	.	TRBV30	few	TGTGCCTGGAAGGTGAGAGCTTTCTTT	CAWKVRAFF
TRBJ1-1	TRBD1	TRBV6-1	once	TGTGCCAGCAGCGGACAGGGAGCCAACACTGAAGCTTTCTTT	CASSGQGANTEAFF
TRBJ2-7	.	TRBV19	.	TGTGCCAGTAGTACCATGACAGGCCTTTACGAGCAGTACTTC	CASSTMTGLYEQYF
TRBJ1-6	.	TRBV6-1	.	TGTGCCAGCAGTCTAAGCAAGGCAAATCCGGGATCCCTCCACTTT	CASSLSKANPGSLHF
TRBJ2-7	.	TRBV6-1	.	TGTGCCAGCAGTTCTACAGTTCCCTACGAGCAGTACTTC	CASSSTVPYEQYF
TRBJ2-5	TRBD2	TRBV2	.	TGTGCCAGCCTAGGACTAGCGGGAGCGGAGACCCAGTACTTC	CASLGLAGAETQYF
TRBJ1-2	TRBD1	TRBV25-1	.	TGTGCCAGCAGTGGGCTGGACAGGAGGGGCTATGGCTACACCTTC	CASSGLDRRGYGYTF
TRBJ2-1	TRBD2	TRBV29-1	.	TGCAGCGTTGATACGTTATCGGGAGGGATGGATGAGCAGTTCTTC	CSVDTLSGGMDEQFF
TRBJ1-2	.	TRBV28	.	TGTGCCAGCAGTTTTGGACCCATGGGCTACACCTTC	CASSFGPMGYTF
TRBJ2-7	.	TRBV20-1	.	TGCAGTGCTACAGCTTCCTACGAGCAGTACTTC	CSATASYEQYF
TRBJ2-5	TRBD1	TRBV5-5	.	TGTGCCAGCAGCTTGGCCGGGGGGACAGGGAAGGTCCGGGTCGGAGAGACCCAGTACTTC	CASSLAGGTGKVRVGETQYF
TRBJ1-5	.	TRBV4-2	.	TGTGCCAGCAGCCAAGGGGATAGGCCCAATCAGCCCCAGCATTTT	CASSQGDRPNQPQHF
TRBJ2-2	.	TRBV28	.	TGTGCCGGATCGACACCGAACACCGGGGAGCTGTTTTTT	CAGSTPNTGELFF
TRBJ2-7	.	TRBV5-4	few	TGTGCCAGCAGCTCTCCGTCCGGGAGCTCCTACGAGCAGTACTTC	CASSSPSGSSYEQYF
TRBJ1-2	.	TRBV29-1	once	TGCAGCGTTGATACACAGGTCTATGGCTACACCTTC	CSVDTQVYGYTF
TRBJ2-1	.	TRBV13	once	TGTGCCAGCAGCTTAACGGACAATGAGCAGTTCTTC	CASSLTDNEQFF
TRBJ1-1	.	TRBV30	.	TGTGCCTGGAGTGTAACCGGGGGCACTGAAGCTTTCTTT	CAWSVTGGTEAFF
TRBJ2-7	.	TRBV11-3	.	TGTGCCAGCAGCCCCGGACTCCGGGGCGAGCAGTACTTC	CASSPGLRGEQYF
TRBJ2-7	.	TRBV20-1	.	TGCAGTGTCGTAAGGGTATCCGAGCAGTACTTC	CSVVRVSEQYF
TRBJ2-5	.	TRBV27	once	TGTGCCAGCAGGAGACAGGCGATACCTTTAGAGACCCAGTACTTC	CASRRQAIPLETQYF
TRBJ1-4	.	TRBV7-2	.	TGTGCCAGCAGCCCCAGTGGACAGTCTAATGAAAAACTGTTTTTT	CASSPSGQSNEKLFF
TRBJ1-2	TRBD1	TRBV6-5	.	TGTGCCAGCAGTCGGACAGGGGACTATGGCTACACCTTC	CASSRTGDYGYTF
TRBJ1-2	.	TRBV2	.	TGTGCCAGCAGTGTAGACAGAAACTATGGCTACACCTTC	CASSVDRNYGYTF
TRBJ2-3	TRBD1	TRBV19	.	TGTGCCAGTAGCAACAGGGGAACAGATACGCAGTATTTT	CASSNRGTDTQYF
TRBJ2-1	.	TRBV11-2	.	TGTGCCAGCAGCTTAGTATCTAGCGCGGGGACCTACAATGAGCAGTTCTTC	CASSLVSSAGTYNEQFF
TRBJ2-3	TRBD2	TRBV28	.	TGTGCCAGCAGTTTTACCGGGAGGGACACAGATACGCAGTATTTT	CASSFTGRDTDTQYF
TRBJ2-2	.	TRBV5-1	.	TGCGCCAGCAGAACGGACGGGAACACCGGGGAGCTGTTTTTT	CASRTDGNTGELFF
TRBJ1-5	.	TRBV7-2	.	TGTGCCAGCAGCCCGAGGGAGGGACAGCCCCAGCATTTT	CASSPREGQPQHF
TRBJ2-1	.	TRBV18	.	TGTGCCAGCTCACCAGGGAGCTCCTACAATGAGCAGTTCTTC	CASSPGSSYNEQFF
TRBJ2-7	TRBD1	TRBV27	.	TGTGCCAGCAGTTTTAGACAGGGCCGGATCCCCTACGAGCAGTACTTC	CASSFRQGRIPYEQYF
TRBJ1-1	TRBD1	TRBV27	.	TGTGCCAGCAGTTTTGGGACAGGGCAGGACACTGAAGCTTTCTTT	CASSFGTGQDTEAFF
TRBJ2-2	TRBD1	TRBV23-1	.	TGCGCCAGCAGTCAATCCCAGGGGGCTAGCGGGGAGCTGTTTTTT	CASSQSQGASGELFF
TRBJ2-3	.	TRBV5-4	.	TGTGCCAGCAGCCGACGACTCTCGGATACGCAGTATTTT	CASSRRLSDTQYF
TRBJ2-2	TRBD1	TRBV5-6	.	TGTGCCAGCAGCTTGGGGGACAGGGATCCCGGGGAGCTGTTTTTT	CASSLGDRDPGELFF
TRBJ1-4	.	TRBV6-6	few	TGTGCCAGCAGAGGGATCGGGGAAAAACTGTTTTTT	CASRGIGEKLFF
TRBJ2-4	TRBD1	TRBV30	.	TGTGCCTGGAGTACAGGGGGGCAAAACATTCAGTACTTC	CAWSTGGQNIQYF
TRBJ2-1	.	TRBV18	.	TGTGCCAGCTCCCCTCCAGGTCAGGGCCGCAACTACAATGAGCAGTTCTTC	CASSPPGQGRNYNEQFF
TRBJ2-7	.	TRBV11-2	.	TGTGCCAGCAGCCCCAGTTTAGACCTCCGGGGGGAGCAGTACTTC	CASSPSLDLRGEQYF
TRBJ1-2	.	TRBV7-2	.	TGTGCCAGCAGCTTAGTAGGACGGTTCTATGGCTACACCTTC	CASSLVGRFYGYTF
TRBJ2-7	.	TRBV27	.	TGTGCCAGCAGCCCCGGATGGAGGGAGATCTCCTACGAGCAGTACTTC	CASSPGWREISYEQYF
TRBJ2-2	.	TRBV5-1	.	TGCGCCAGCAGCTTGGCAGGGTCGACGAACACCGGGGAGCTGTTTTTT	CASSLAGSTNTGELFF